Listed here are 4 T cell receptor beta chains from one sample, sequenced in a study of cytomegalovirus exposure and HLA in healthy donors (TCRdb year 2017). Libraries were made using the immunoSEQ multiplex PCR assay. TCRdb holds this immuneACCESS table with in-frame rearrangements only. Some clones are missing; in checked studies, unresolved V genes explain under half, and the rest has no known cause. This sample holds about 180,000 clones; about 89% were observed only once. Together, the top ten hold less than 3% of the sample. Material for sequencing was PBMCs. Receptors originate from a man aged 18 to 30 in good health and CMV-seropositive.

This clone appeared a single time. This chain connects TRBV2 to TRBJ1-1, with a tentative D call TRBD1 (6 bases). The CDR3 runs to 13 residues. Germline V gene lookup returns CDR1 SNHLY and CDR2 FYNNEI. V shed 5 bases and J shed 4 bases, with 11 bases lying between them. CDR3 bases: TGTGCCAGCAGTCAGGGGTGGGTCACTGAAGCTTTCTTT. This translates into CASSQGWVTEAFF. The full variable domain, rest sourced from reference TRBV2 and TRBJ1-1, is EPEVTQTPSHQVTQMGQEVILRCVPISNHLYFYWYRQILGQKVEFLVSFYNNEISEKSEIFDDQFSVERPDGSNFTLKIRSTKLEDSAMYFCASSQGWVTEAFFGQGTRLTVV.

The CDR3, as DNA: TGTGCCAGCAGCGCCGATCAGGGGTATGGCTACACCTTC. Translating it yields CASSADQGYGYTF. The chain carries TRBV9 and TRBJ1-2, with D perhaps TRBD1 (6 bases). Germline loops: CDR1 SGDLS, CDR2 YYNGEE. This CDR3 is built from 13 residues. Trimming removed 3 bases from V and 5 bases from J, with 11 bases in between.

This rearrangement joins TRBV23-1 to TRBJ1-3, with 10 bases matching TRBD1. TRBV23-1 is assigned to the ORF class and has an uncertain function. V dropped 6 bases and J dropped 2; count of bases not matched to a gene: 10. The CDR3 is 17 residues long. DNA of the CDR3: TGCGCCAGCAGCCTTCGGGACAGGGGAGTTACTGGAAACACCATATATTTT. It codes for CASSLRDRGVTGNTIYF.

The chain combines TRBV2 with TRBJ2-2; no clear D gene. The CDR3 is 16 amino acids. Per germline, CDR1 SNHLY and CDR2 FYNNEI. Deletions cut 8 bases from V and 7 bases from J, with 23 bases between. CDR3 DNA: TGTGCCAGCGGAGAAGAGGTTGACTTTAAAGGCGGGGAGCTGTTTTTT. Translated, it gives CASGEEVDFKGGELFF.